One and the same sample provided the 27 T cell receptor beta chains below, sequenced in a study of CD8 T cells in Susac syndrome. RNA was extracted with the RNeasy kit, and a quantity of roughly 0.45 to 1 ug was reverse transcribed using random hexamers. One entry per CDR3 protein results from TCRdb running MiXCR on the immunoSEQ multiplex PCR reads. The repertoire includes roughly 400,000 distinct CDR3 sequences, 75% to 90% of them detected once, and about 0.12% sits in the top ten. The sequencing input was CD8+ T cells from PBMCs. These receptors came from a human donor with multiple sclerosis.

The chain uses TRBV6-1 and TRBJ2-5; perhaps TRBD1 as D (5 bases). Germline V gene lookup returns CDR1 MNHNS and CDR2 SASEGT. Between the trimmed V and J ends, which lost 7 bases and 1 base, there was a span of 19 bases. The CDR3 consists of 16 residues. CDR3 loop: CASTLSWLTVQETQYF. The CDR3 DNA is TGTGCCAGCACCTTATCTTGGTTGACAGTCCAAGAGACCCAGTACTTC.

The J gene is TRBJ2-7, the V gene TRBV5-1; 14 bases are a match to TRBD2. The length of the CDR3 is 17 residues. V dropped 2 bases and J dropped 4; count of bases not matched to a gene: 8. Germline assignment: CDR1 SGHRS and CDR2 YFSETQ. CDR3 sequence reads: CASSFGQGLAGEYEQYF. CDR3 bases: TGCGCCAGCAGCTTCGGGCAGGGACTAGCGGGGGAGTACGAGCAGTACTTC.

Remarks on this clonotype: An end of the junction does not agree with germline; a read error may underlie this. This chain links TRBV7-7 with TRBJ2-1, with 12 bases lining up with TRBD2. The CDR3 loop spans 18 amino acids. From germline, CDR1 is SSHAT and CDR2 FNYEAQ (reference sequence). CDR3 sequence: CASSLALQTSGSRNEQFF. The DNA for the CDR3 is TGTGCTAGCAGCTTAGCGCTCCAGACTAGCGGGAGTCGGAATGAGCAGTTCTTC.

V gene TRBV4-1 combines with J gene TRBJ2-7; a weak D match, TRBD2 (6 bases). The ends were cut back, 5 bases at V and 4 bases at J, with 12 bases in the middle. Germline V lookup: CDR1 MGHRA, CDR2 YSYEKL. The CDR3 is 13 residues long. The CDR3 DNA reads TGCGCCAGCAGCTCGGTCGGGGGTTACGAGCAGTACTTC. It yields the protein CASSSVGGYEQYF.

The rearrangement joins TRBV27 to TRBJ2-7, with D possibly called TRBD1 or TRBD2 (6 bases each). Deletions cut 3 bases from V and 2 bases from J, with 11 bases between. The CDR3 loop spans 14 amino acids. Germline CDR1 reads MNHEY; CDR2 reads SMNVEV (reference sequence). The CDR3 bases are TGTGCCAGCAGTTTGAGGGGGGTTACCTACGAGCAGTACTTC. Amino acids: CASSLRGVTYEQYF.

In this sample, this clonotype turned up once. J is TRBJ2-1 and V is TRBV15; D is unresolved. CDR1 LNHNV and CDR2 YYDKDF come from the germline V gene (reference sequence). V was pared by 1 base and J by 5 bases, with 9 bases between. This CDR3 contains 14 residues. This CDR3 is CATSRVDPNNEQFF. As DNA, the CDR3 is TGTGCCACCAGCAGAGTGGACCCGAACAATGAGCAGTTCTTC.

The CDR3 DNA reads TGCAGCGTTGAAGAGGAAAGTAGGGTTCCCTACGAGCAGTACTTC. It codes for CSVEEESRVPYEQYF. The gene calls are TRBV29-1 and TRBJ2-7; D is unresolved. This CDR3 is 15 amino acids long. Germline-derived CDR1 and CDR2 are SQVTM and ANQGSEA. The V end lost 0 bases, the J end lost 2 bases, and 14 bases lay between the germline ends.

The chain joins TRBV7-9 to TRBJ1-5; D remains unclear. The CDR3 is 14 residues long. Trimming cost V 1 base and J 5 bases, with 9 bases left between them. Germline CDR1 reads SEHNR; CDR2 reads FQNEAQ (reference sequence). The CDR3 loop reads CASSLVIGDQPQHF. CDR3 nucleotides: TGTGCCAGCAGCTTAGTGATAGGTGATCAGCCCCAGCATTTT.

V usage is TRBV4-1 and J usage is TRBJ2-7; the D is unclear. V was pared by 4 bases and J by 0 bases, with 7 bases between. Germline V gene sequence: CDR1 MGHRA, CDR2 YSYEKL. The CDR3 covers 13 residues. Written as DNA, the CDR3 is TGCGCCAGCAGCCGAGAGAACTCCTACGAGCAGTACTTC. Its protein is CASSRENSYEQYF.

The chain is built from TRBV12-3 or TRBV12-4 and TRBJ2-1, with D perhaps matching TRBD2 (7 bases). The CDR3 is 16 amino acids. Deletions cut 7 bases from V and 1 base from J, with 17 bases between. CDR3 residues: CASTRGGGQSYNEQFF. Written as DNA, the CDR3 is TGTGCCAGCACCCGAGGCGGGGGACAATCCTACAATGAGCAGTTCTTC.

This clonotype occurred once. The V and J genes are TRBV5-8 and TRBJ2-5, with a tentative D call TRBD2 (6 bases). The CDR3 is made up of 13 amino acids. Germline V gives CDR1 SGHTS, CDR2 YDEGEE. Trimming took off 4 bases at V and 4 bases at J, with 11 bases between the two ends. The CDR3 region has the DNA TGTGCCAGCAGCCGGGACTTCGGAGAGACCCAGTACTTC. Its translation: CASSRDFGETQYF.

The V gene is TRBV6-6, the J gene TRBJ1-5; no clear D gene. The CDR3 totals 13 residues. V lost 8 bases to trimming and J lost 0 bases, with 8 bases between them. CDR1 and CDR2 (germline): MNHNY, SVGAGI (reference sequence). The CDR3 coding sequence is TGTGCCAGCGGGGATTCTAGCAATCAGCCCCAGCATTTT. Protein sequence: CASGDSSNQPQHF.

The V and J genes are TRBV27 and TRBJ2-1; perhaps TRBD1 as D (5 bases). V gave up 3 bases and J gave up 6 bases, with 9 bases separating them. Germline V lookup: CDR1 MNHEY, CDR2 SMNVEV (reference sequence). There are 13 residues in the CDR3. CDR3 nucleotides: TGTGCCAGCAGTTTTGCAGGGTCCAATGAGCAGTTCTTC. Translation gives CASSFAGSNEQFF.

This clonotype turned up a few times. The V and J genes are TRBV6-5 and TRBJ1-2, with unresolved D. Germline V CDR1 and CDR2: MNHEY, SVGAGI. Trimming cost V 4 bases and J 0 bases, with 15 bases left between them. The CDR3 sequence is 16 residues long. As DNA, the CDR3 is TGTGCCAGCAGTTCCCGCAGGAGTCAGGCTAACTATGGCTACACCTTC. Translating it yields CASSSRRSQANYGYTF.

This clonotype was counted only a few times. The J gene is TRBJ1-1, the V gene TRBV7-9; 7 bases are a match to TRBD1. The CDR3 is 15 residues long. Germline values: CDR1 SEHNR, CDR2 FQNEAQ (reference sequence). The junction had 7 bases not matched to a gene; V was cut back by 2 bases and J by 4 bases. DNA of the CDR3: TGTGCCAGCAGCTTACCTTATAACAGGGGCACTGAAGCTTTCTTT. Translated, it gives CASSLPYNRGTEAFF.

To note about this clonotype: One end of the junction varies from germline; a read error may be responsible. This rearrangement joins TRBV7-8 to TRBJ2-6; D remains unclear. Germline CDR1 and CDR2: SGHVS and FQNEAQ. This CDR3 comprises 15 residues. The CDR3 sequence is CASSSTRSEANVLTF. The CDR3 DNA follows: TGTGCCAGCAGCTCCACCAGGTCTGAGGCCAACGTCCTGACTTTC.

The chain has TRBV12-3 or TRBV12-4 and TRBJ1-2; 7 positions agree with TRBD1. The CDR3 length is 14 residues. Trimming took 8 bases from V and 0 from J; bases not matched to a gene: 6. The CDR3 DNA reads as TGTGCCAGCTCAGGGGGGCTAACTAACTATGGCTACACCTTC. Translating it yields CASSGGLTNYGYTF.

The DNA of the CDR3 is TGTGCCAGCAGTGAAAGGCGAACAGCCTCTAACTATGGCTACACCTTC. Its translation: CASSERRTASNYGYTF. The V call is TRBV2, the J call TRBJ1-2; D gene ambiguous. CDR1 and CDR2 from the germline V gene are SNHLY and FYNNEI. V was pared by 2 bases and J by 0 bases, with 13 bases between. The CDR3 has 16 residues.

The V gene is TRBV20-1, the J gene TRBJ2-7; TRBD2 matches at 7 bases. The CDR3 runs to 12 residues. Germline-derived CDR1 and CDR2 are DFQATT and SNEGSKA (reference sequence). J gave up 7 bases and V 3 bases, and 6 bases lay outside the gene matches. The CDR3 reads CSARELAVEQYF. The DNA of the CDR3 is TGCAGTGCTAGGGAGCTAGCGGTAGAGCAGTACTTC.

The gene calls are TRBV4-1 and TRBJ2-1; TRBD1 agrees at 11 bases. V gave up 4 bases and J gave up 5 bases; unmatched junction bases: 4. Germline V lookup: CDR1 MGHRA, CDR2 YSYEKL. The CDR3 covers 15 residues. CDR3 coding DNA: TGCGCCAGCAGCCTAGGGACAGGGGGTAACAATGAGCAGTTCTTC. It yields the protein CASSLGTGGNNEQFF.

J is TRBJ2-1 and V is TRBV6-5; possibly TRBD2 for D (6 bases). Germline V gene sequence: CDR1 MNHEY, CDR2 SVGAGI. Trimming took 4 bases from V and 9 from J, leaving 16 bases between them. This CDR3 has 14 amino acids. The CDR3 spells CASSLRLALGEQFF. The CDR3 DNA sequence: TGTGCCAGCAGTTTGAGGCTAGCGTTAGGTGAGCAGTTCTTC.

CDR3 nucleotides: TGCAGCGTTGACAATTTCGATGGCTACACCTTC. Its protein product is CSVDNFDGYTF. This chain uses TRBV29-1 with TRBJ1-2; no definite D call. Germline V gene data show CDR1 as SQVTM and CDR2 as ANQGSEA. Trimming cost V 3 bases and J 6 bases, with 8 bases left between them. This CDR3 has 11 amino acids.

The rearrangement links TRBV15 to TRBJ2-1; 8 bases agree with TRBD2. The CDR3 contains 15 residues. Germline lookup yields CDR1 LNHNV and CDR2 YYDKDF (reference sequence). V gave up 2 bases and J gave up 7 bases; unmatched junction bases: 7. The CDR3 DNA reads as TGTGCCACCAGCAGACCTGGACTAGCTCTGAATGAGCAGTTCTTC. Protein: CATSRPGLALNEQFF.

The V call is TRBV7-3, the J call TRBJ2-7; unclear D gene. The CDR3 contains 15 residues. V was cut by 2 bases and J by 2 bases, with 13 bases left in between. The germline gives CDR1 SGHTA, CDR2 FQGTGA. CDR3 bases: TGTGCCAGCAGCTTAGTCCCCGCCGGCACCTACGAGCAGTACTTC. Translation: CASSLVPAGTYEQYF.

This clonotype was seen a handful of times. The J gene is TRBJ2-5, the V gene TRBV6-5; D not certain. Trimming cost V 0 bases and J 0 bases, with 8 bases left between them. The germline V gene has CDR1 MNHEY and CDR2 SVGAGI. The CDR3 length is 15 residues. The CDR3 region has the DNA TGTGCCAGCAGTTACTCGACGGAGTACCAAGAGACCCAGTACTTC. It encodes CASSYSTEYQETQYF.

In this sample, this clonotype turned up a few times. The CDR3 region is CASSYSASHYGYTF. The CDR3 region has the DNA TGTGCCAGCAGTTACTCGGCGAGTCACTATGGCTACACCTTC. J is TRBJ1-2 and V is TRBV6-5; D is unresolved. The CDR3 is 14 residues long. The germline V gene encodes CDR1 MNHEY and CDR2 SVGAGI. Trimming stripped 0 bases from V and 3 bases from J, with 8 bases between.

This clonotype was counted only a few times. The CDR3 loop reads CASSSGQDYEQYF. DNA for the CDR3: TGTGCCAGTAGTAGTGGACAGGACTACGAGCAGTACTTC. J is TRBJ2-7 and V is TRBV19; 7 nucleotides match TRBD1. The germline CDR1 and CDR2 sequences are LNHDA and SQIVND (reference sequence). This CDR3 is built from 13 residues. The junction had 3 bases not matched to a gene; V was cut back by 4 bases and J by 3 bases.